A selection of T cell receptor beta chains follows, all from one sample in a study of CD8 T cells in ankylosing spondylitis. MiXCR was run by TCRdb on the 5' RACE reads, yielding one entry per CDR3 protein. The table has approximately 400,000 distinct CDR3 sequences, 15% to 20% seen once. Sample: blood, either unsorted or a sorted T cell fraction (not recorded which). Source of these receptors: a male donor with ankylosing spondylitis. CDR3s include the opening cysteine and the closing phenylalanine or tryptophan.

j_call v_call cdr3_aa
TRBJ1-1 TRBV11-3 CASSSGNGGNTEAFF
TRBJ2-1 TRBV20-1 CSARVSGRGSYNEQFF
TRBJ2-7 TRBV20-1 CSARDTSGTTSEQYF
TRBJ2-7 TRBV12-3/TRBV12-4 CASSLTPSSYEQYF
TRBJ2-4 TRBV12-3/TRBV12-4 CASSPIRVIAKNIQYF
TRBJ2-5 TRBV19 CASTPGGRGVKTQYF
TRBJ1-4 TRBV12-3/TRBV12-4 CASSSGTGVSFEKLFF
TRBJ1-2 TRBV7-8 CASSLRGSANYGYTF
TRBJ2-4 TRBV10-3 CAISEKNIQYF
TRBJ2-1 TRBV18 CASSPAEPYNEQFF
TRBJ2-7 TRBV25-1 CASSELLGALDF
TRBJ2-3 TRBV20-1 CSASGIAPPGTQYF
TRBJ2-7 TRBV20-1 CSARDSAGVYEQYF
TRBJ2-4 TRBV11-2 CASSPTLSGRADVKNIQYF
TRBJ1-5 TRBV7-8 CASSAGTGGDQPQHF
TRBJ2-7 TRBV20-1 CSASKFVSSYEQYF
TRBJ2-1 TRBV29-1 CSVGGTAQAGSHNEQFF
TRBJ2-1 TRBV24-1 CATSDAQGADNEQFF
TRBJ2-1 TRBV4-3 CASSDYSKINEQFF
TRBJ1-4 TRBV11-2 CASRDWALNEKLFF
TRBJ1-1 TRBV6-2/TRBV6-3 CASSLRTPNTEAFF
TRBJ1-1 TRBV20-1 CSARDFRVRAEAFF
TRBJ2-7 TRBV9 CASSVENSYEQYF
TRBJ2-2 TRBV5-5 CASSLGRSTGELFF
TRBJ1-4 TRBV7-2 CASSDPGGEGNEKLFF
TRBJ2-7 TRBV4-3 CASSQDYGGNSYEQYF
TRBJ1-3 TRBV20-1 CSARAADRGSGNTIYF
TRBJ1-2 TRBV20-1 CSAITGQTGYGYTF
TRBJ2-7 TRBV5-1 CASSLPGGEQYF
TRBJ1-1 TRBV7-9 CASSSQTNTEAFF
TRBJ2-5 TRBV20-1 CSANDRAKQETQYF
TRBJ2-1 TRBV6-2/TRBV6-3 CASSRGLLNEQFF
TRBJ1-1 TRBV30 CAWSTDIPAFF
TRBJ1-5 TRBV6-1 CASSIDRDRNQPQHF
TRBJ1-4 TRBV2 CASTAGTNEKLFF
TRBJ2-3 TRBV29-1 CSVDRGADTQYF
TRBJ1-1 TRBV12-3/TRBV12-4 CASSSRQAYTEAFF